This section outlines one T cell receptor (beta chain) sequence together with its context. This clone's antigen is unknown. Base qualities are not provided; no much larger clone lies one nucleotide away. This sample stems from a study of blood T cell repertoires in COVID-19 (TCRdb year 2020). Study-wide context: Collaborator samples came from the United States, Italy and Spain and covered acute and convalescent phases of COVID-19. The prospective study material was composed of cDNA or gDNA derived from T cells, B-cell-depleted T cells, or PBMCs. The dataset comprised deeply sampled blood TCRbeta repertoires from subjects exposed to, actively infected with, or recovered from COVID-19. The repertoires were made available in a free public database intended to serve as a resource for research on the immune response to SARS-CoV-2. Samples came from the ongoing ImmuneRACE study (first 160 participants) plus 1,254 subjects from 6 global collaborators. A de-identified subject ID, COVID-19 status, age in years and sex were almost always included in the sample metadata. Where available, HLA class I and class II types were taken from metadata supplied by the sample provider and were not determined by assay-based typing. Points the paper makes about the study in general: The quantity of clinical and demographic metadata differed by source and by participant and was supplied without curation.

CDR3 length: 15 amino acids, cysteine to phenylalanine. Here the CDR3 DNA is all that survives: 45 bases in frame from base 1. CDR1 is given as MDHEN and CDR2 as SYDVKM, both from the germline V gene. Ends trimmed: V by 7 bases, J by 4 bases; bases unmatched to a gene: 8. Each collaborating institution followed its own protocols to collect whole blood in K2EDTA tubes. For TCRbeta analysis, collaborators shipped samples in one of three forms: frozen whole blood, isolated PBMCs, or DNA extracted from either of those sample types. TCRbeta CDR3 regions were amplified from genomic DNA using the immunoSEQ Assay, a bias-controlled multiplex PCR. The study's processing was this. Nucleated cell counts per sample were estimated from amplification of reference gene primers within the assay. Sequence reads were collapsed and filtered to measure the absolute abundance of every unique TCRbeta CDR3 rearrangement. For each sample, productive Simpson clonality was calculated as the square root of Simpson's diversity index over productive rearrangements. TCRdb retrieved this table from immuneACCESS and kept in-frame rearrangements only. Not all clones are present; in checked studies, unresolved V genes account for under half, and no reason is known for the remainder. Clone size and V and J calls were adopted from that table, with D and trimming inferred from the DNA. The sample has 310,000 or so clones on record, roughly 86% of them singletons. Of the sample, roughly 1.6% is held by the ten largest clones.

What was sequenced was peripheral blood. The chain is encoded by TRBV28 joined to TRBJ1-4; 8 bases in the junction line up with TRBD1. The receptor was derived from a woman in her 50s with acute or convalescent COVID-19. The CDR3 reads as follows: CASTPRDRHNEKLFF. The nucleotide sequence is TGTGCCAGCACCCCAAGGGACAGGCATAATGAAAAACTGTTTTTT. Extended through the reference TRBV28 and TRBJ1-4 proteins, this CDR3 yields the full variable domain: DVKVTQSSRYLVKRTGEKVFLECVQDMDHENMFWYRQDPGLGLRLIYFSYDVKMKEKGDIPEGYSVSREKKERFSLILESASTNQTSMYLCASTPRDRHNEKLFFGSGTQLSVL.